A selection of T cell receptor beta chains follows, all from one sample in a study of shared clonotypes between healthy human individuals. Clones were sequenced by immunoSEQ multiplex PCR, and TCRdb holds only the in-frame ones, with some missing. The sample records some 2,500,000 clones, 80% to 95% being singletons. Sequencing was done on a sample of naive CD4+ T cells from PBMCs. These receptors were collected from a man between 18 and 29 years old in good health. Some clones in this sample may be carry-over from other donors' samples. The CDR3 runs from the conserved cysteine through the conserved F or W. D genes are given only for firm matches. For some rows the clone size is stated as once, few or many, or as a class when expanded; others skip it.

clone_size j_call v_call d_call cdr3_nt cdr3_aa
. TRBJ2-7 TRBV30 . TGTGCCTGGAATTGGGGGCCTAGCGCCTACGAGCAGTACTTC CAWNWGPSAYEQYF
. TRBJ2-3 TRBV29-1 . TGCAGCGTTCTGGGGGGAGCGGATACGCAGTATTTT CSVLGGADTQYF
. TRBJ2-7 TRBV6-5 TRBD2 TGTGCCAGCAGCCCCGGGACTAGCGGGCCCTACGAGCAGTACTTC CASSPGTSGPYEQYF
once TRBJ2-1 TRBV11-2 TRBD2 TGTGCCAGCAGGAGATTGGCGGGAGCAAATGAGCAGTTCTTC CASRRLAGANEQFF
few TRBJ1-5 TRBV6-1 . TGTGCCAGCAGTGAAGCACTAGGCAGGACGATCAATCAGCCCCAGCATTTT CASSEALGRTINQPQHF
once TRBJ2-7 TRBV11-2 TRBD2 TGTGCCAGCAGCCCGGTAGCGGGCCGGGCTCAAACCTACGAGCAGTACTTC CASSPVAGRAQTYEQYF
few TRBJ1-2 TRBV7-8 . TGTGCCAGCAGCTTAGCAGGGGATGGCTACACCTTC CASSLAGDGYTF
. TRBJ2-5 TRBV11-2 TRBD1 TGTGCCAGCAGCTTACCGCCGGGCCGCAGGGGGCAAGAGACCCAGTACTTC CASSLPPGRRGQETQYF
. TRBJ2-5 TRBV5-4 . TGTGCCAGCTCGGTGGGGCAAGAGACCCAGTACTTC CASSVGQETQYF
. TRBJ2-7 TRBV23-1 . TGCGCCAGCAAGAGGAGGTACGAGCAGTACTTC CASKRRYEQYF